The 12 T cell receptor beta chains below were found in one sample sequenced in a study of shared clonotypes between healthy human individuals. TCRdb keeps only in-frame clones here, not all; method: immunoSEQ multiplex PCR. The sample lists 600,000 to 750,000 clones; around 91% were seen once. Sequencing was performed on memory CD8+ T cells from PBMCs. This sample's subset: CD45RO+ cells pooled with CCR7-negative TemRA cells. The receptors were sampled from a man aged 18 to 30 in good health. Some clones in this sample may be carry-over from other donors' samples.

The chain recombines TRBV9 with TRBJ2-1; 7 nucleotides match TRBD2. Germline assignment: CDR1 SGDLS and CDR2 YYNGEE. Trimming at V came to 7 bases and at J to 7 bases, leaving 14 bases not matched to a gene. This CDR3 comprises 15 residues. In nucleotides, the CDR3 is TGTGCCAGCGGCGCTAGCGGTTTCTCTTATAATGAGCAGTTCTTC. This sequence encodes CASGASGFSYNEQFF.

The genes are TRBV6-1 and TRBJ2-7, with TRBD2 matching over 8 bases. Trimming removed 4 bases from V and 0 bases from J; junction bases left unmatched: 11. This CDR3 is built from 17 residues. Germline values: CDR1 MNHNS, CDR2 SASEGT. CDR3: CASSGTPPGGGSYEQYF. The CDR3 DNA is TGTGCCAGCAGTGGCACGCCCCCGGGGGGGGGCTCCTACGAGCAGTACTTC.

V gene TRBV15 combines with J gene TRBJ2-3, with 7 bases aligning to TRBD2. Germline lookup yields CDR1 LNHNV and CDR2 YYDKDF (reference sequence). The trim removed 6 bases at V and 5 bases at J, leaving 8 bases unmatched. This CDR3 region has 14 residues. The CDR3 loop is CATSWLGEGDTQYF. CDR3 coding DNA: TGTGCCACCAGTTGGCTGGGGGAGGGAGATACGCAGTATTTT.

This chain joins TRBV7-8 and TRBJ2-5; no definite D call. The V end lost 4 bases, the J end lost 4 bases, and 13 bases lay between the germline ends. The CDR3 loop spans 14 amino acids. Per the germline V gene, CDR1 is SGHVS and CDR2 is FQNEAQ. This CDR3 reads CASSSLIGRETQYF. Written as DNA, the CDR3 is TGTGCCAGCAGCTCTTTAATTGGGCGAGAGACCCAGTACTTC.

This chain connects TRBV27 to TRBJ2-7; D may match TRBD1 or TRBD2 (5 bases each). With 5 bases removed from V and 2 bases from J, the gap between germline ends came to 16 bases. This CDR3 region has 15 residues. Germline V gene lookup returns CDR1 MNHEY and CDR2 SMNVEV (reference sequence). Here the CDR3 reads CASSIRDRHAYEQYF. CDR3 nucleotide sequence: TGTGCCAGCAGTATCCGGGACCGCCACGCCTACGAGCAGTACTTC.

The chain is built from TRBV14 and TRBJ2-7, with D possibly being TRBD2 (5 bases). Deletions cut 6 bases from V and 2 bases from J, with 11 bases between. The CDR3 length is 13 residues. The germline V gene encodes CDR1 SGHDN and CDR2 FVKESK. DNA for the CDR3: TGTGCCAGCAGATACACGGGGACCTACGAGCAGTACTTC. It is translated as CASRYTGTYEQYF.

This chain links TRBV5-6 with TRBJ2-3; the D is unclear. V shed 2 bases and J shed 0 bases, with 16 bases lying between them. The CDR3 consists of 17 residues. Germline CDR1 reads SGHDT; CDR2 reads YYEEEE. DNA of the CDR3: TGTGCCAGCAGCTTTCGAGTCGTCTTATCTAGCACAGATACGCAGTATTTT. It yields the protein CASSFRVVLSSTDTQYF. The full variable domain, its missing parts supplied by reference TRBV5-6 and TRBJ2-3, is DAGVTQSPTHLIKTRGQQVTLRCSPKSGHDTVSWYQQALGQGPQFIFQYYEEEERQRGNFPDRFSGHQFPNYSSELNVNALLLGDSALYLCASSFRVVLSSTDTQYFGPGTRLTVL.

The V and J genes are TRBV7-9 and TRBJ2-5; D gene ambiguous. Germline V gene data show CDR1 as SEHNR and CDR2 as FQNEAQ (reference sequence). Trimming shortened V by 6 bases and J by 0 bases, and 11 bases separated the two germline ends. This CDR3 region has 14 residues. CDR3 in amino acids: CASSHTGYQETQYF. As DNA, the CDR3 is TGTGCCAGCAGTCATACTGGGTACCAAGAGACCCAGTACTTC.

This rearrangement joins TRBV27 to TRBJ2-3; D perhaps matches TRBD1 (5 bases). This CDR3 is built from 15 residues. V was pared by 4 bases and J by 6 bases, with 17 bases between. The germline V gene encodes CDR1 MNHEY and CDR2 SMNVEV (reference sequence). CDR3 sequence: CASSWQGTSSDTQYF. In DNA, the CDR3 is TGTGCCAGCAGTTGGCAGGGAACATCAAGTGATACGCAGTATTTT.

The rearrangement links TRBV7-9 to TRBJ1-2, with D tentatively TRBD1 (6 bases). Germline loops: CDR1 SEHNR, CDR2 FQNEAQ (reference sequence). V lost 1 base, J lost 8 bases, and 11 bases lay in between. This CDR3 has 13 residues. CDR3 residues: CASSLEQGSGYTF. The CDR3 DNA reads TGTGCCAGCAGCTTAGAACAGGGAAGCGGCTACACCTTC.

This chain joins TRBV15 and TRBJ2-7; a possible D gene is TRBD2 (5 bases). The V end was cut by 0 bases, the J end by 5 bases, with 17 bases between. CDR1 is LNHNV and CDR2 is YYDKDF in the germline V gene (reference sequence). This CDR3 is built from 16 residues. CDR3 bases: TGTGCCACCAGCAGAGATCTGGCTAGCTTGTTGAACGAGCAGTACTTC. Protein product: CATSRDLASLLNEQYF.

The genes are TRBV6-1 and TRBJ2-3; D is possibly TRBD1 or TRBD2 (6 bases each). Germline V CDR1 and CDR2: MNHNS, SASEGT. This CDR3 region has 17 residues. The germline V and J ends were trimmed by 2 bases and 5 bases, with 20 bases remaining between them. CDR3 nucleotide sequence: TGTGCCAGCAGTGAAAGTCGGGGGCACGTCAATCTAGATACGCAGTATTTT. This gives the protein CASSESRGHVNLDTQYF.